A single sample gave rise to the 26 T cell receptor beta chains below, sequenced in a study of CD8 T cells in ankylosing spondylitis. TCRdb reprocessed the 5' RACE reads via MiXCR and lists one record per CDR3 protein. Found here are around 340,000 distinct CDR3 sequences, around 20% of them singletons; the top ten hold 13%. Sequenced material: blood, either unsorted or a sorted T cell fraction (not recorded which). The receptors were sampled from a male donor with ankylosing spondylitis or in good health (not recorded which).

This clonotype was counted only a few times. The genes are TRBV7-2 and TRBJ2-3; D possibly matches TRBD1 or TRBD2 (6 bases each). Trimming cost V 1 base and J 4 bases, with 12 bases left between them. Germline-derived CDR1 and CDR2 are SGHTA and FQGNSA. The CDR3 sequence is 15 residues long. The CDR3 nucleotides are TGTGCCAGCAGCTTAGATGATCGGGGGCCAGATACGCAGTATTTT. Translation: CASSLDDRGPDTQYF.

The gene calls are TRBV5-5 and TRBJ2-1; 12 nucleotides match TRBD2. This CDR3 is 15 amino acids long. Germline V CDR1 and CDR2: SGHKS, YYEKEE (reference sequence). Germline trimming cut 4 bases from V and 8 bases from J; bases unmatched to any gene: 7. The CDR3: CASSEGLAGVDEQFF. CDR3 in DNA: TGTGCCAGCAGCGAGGGACTAGCGGGTGTCGATGAGCAGTTCTTC.

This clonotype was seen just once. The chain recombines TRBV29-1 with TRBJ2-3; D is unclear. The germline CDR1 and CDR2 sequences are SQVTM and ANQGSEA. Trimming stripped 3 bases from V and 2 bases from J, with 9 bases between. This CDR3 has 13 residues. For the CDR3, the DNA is TGCAGCGTTGATAACTTCTACACAGATACGCAGTATTTT. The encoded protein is CSVDNFYTDTQYF.

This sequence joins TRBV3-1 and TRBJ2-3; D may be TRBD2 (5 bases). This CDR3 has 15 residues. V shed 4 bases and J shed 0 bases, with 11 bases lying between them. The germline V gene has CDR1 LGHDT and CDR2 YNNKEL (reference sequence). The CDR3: CASSPSGTSTDTQYF. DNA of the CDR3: TGTGCCAGCAGCCCCAGCGGAACTAGCACAGATACGCAGTATTTT.

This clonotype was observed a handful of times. CDR3 in amino acids: CASSPGVAGMDTQYF. CDR3 nucleotide sequence: TGTGCCAGCAGTCCCGGGGTAGCGGGGATGGATACGCAGTATTTT. This chain connects TRBV12-3 or TRBV12-4 to TRBJ2-3, with 8 bases lining up with TRBD2. The CDR3 covers 15 residues. V dropped 5 bases and J dropped 6; count of bases not matched to a gene: 10.

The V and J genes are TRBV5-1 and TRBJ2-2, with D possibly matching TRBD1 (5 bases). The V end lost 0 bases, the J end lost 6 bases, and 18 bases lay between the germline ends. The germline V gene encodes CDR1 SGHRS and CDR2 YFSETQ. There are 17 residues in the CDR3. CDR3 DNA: TGCGCCAGCAGCTTGGGTGGGCAGGGAAGATACGCCGGGGAGCTGTTTTTT. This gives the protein CASSLGGQGRYAGELFF.

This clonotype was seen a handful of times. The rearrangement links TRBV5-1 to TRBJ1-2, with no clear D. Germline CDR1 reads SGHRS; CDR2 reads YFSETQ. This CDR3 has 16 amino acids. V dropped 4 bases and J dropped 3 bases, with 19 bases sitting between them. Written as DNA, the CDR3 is TGCGCCAGCAGCCTATGGAGCGCAGCGAATTACTATGGCTACACCTTC. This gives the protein CASSLWSAANYYGYTF.

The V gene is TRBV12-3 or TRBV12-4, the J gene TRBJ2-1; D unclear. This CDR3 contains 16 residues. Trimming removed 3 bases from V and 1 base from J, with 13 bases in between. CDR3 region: CASSFSLGSSYNEQFF. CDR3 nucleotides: TGTGCCAGCAGTTTTTCGCTTGGGTCGTCCTACAATGAGCAGTTCTTC.

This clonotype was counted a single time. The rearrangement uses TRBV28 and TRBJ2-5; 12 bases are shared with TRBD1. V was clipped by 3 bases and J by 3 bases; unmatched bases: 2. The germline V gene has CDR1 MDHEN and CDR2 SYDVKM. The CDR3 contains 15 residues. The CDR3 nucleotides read TGTGCCAGCAGTTTGGGGACAGGGGGCGAAGAGACCCAGTACTTC. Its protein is CASSLGTGGEETQYF.

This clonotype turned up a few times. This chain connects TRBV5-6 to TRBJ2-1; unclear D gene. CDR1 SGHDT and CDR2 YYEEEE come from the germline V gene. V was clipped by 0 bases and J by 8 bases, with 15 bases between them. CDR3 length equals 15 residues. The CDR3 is CASSLGSGTPDEQFF. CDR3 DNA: TGTGCCAGCAGCTTGGGATCGGGCACACCGGATGAGCAGTTCTTC.

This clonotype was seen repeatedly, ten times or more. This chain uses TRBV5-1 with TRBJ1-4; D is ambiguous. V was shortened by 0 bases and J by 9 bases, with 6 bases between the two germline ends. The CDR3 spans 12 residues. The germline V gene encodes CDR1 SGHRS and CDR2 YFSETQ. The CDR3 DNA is TGCGCCAGCAGCTTGGACAGACAAAAACTGTTTTTT. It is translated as CASSLDRQKLFF.

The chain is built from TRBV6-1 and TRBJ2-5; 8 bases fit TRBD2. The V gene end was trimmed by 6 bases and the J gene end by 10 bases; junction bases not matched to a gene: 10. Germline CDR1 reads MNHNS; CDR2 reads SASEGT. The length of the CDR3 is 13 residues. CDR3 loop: CASSPGPGGGQYF. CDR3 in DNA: TGTGCCAGCAGCCCCGGGCCCGGGGGGGGCCAGTACTTC.

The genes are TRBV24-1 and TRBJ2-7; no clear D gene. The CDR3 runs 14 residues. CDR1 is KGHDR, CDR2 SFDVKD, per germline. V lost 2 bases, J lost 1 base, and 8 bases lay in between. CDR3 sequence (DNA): TGTGCCACCAGTGATTCCAGTGAATCCTACGAGCAGTACTTC. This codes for CATSDSSESYEQYF.

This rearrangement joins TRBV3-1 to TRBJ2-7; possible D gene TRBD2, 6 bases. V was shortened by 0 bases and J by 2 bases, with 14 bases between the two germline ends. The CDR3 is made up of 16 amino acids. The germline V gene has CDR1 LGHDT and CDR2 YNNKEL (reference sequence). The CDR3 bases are TGTGCCAGCAGCCAAGAAAGGGACTCCGGGACCTACGAGCAGTACTTC. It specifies CASSQERDSGTYEQYF.

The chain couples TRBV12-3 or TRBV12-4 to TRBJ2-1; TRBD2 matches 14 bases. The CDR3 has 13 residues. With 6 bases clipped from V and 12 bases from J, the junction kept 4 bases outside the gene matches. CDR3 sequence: CASRGLAGVGQFF. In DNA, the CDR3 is TGTGCCAGCAGGGGACTAGCGGGGGTCGGGCAGTTCTTC.

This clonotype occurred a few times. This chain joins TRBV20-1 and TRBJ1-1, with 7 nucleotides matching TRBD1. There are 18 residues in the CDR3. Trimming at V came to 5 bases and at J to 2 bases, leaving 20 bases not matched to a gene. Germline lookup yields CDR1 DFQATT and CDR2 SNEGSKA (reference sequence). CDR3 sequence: CSADTTFSGQALNTEAFF. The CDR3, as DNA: TGCAGTGCTGACACCACGTTTTCCGGACAGGCGCTCAACACTGAAGCTTTCTTT.

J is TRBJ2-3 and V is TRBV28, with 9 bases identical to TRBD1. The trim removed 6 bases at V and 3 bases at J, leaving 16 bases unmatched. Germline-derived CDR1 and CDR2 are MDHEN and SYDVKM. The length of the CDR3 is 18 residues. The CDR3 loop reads CASREEEWTGVSTDTQYF. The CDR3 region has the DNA TGTGCCAGCAGAGAGGAGGAATGGACAGGGGTTAGTACAGATACGCAGTATTTT.

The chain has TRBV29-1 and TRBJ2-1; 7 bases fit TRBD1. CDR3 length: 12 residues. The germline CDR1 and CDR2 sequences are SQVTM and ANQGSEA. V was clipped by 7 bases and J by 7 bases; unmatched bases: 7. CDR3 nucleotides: TGCAGCGCCGACAGGGACGGAAATGAGCAGTTCTTC. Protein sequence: CSADRDGNEQFF.

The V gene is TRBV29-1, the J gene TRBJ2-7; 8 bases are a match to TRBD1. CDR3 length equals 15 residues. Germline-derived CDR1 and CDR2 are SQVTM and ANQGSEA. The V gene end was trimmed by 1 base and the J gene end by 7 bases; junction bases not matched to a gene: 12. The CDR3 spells CSVEGAGGRAREQYF. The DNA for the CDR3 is TGCAGCGTTGAAGGAGCAGGGGGCAGGGCTAGGGAGCAGTACTTC.

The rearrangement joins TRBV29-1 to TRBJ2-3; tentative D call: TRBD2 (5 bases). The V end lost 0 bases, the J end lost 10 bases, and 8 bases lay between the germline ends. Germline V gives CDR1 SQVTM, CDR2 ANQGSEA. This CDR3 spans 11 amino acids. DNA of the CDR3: TGCAGCGTTGAAGATTTGGACTCGCAGTATTTT. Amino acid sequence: CSVEDLDSQYF.

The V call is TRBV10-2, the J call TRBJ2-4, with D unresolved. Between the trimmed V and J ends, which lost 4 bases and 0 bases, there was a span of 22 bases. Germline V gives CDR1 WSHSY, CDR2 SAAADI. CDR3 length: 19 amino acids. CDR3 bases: TGCGCCAGCAGTGTTCCCCATTCCGTAGGAACAGAAGCCAAAAACATTCAGTACTTC. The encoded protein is CASSVPHSVGTEAKNIQYF.

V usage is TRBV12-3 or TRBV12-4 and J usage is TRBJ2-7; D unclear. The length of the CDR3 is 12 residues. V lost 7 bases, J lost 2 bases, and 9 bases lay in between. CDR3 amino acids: CASTSGTYEQYF. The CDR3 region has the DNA TGTGCCAGCACCTCAGGAACCTACGAGCAGTACTTC.

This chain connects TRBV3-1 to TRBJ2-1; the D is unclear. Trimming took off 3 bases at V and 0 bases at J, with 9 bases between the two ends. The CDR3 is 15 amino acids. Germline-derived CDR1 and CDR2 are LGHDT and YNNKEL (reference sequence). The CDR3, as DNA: TGTGCCAGCAGCCATGGTCTCTCCTCCTACAATGAGCAGTTCTTC. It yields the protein CASSHGLSSYNEQFF.

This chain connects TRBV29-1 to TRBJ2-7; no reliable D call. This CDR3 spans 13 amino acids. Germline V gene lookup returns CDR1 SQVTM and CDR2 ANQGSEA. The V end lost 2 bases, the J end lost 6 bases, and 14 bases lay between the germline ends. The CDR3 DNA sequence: TGCAGCGTTGAAATGGGCGGCCTGGGCGAGCAGTACTTC. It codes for CSVEMGGLGEQYF.

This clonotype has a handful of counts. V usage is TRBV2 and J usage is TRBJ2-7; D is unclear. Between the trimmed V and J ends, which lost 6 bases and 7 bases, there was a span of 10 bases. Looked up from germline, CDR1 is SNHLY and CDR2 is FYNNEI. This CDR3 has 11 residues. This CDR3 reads CASRSIGEQYF. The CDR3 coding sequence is TGTGCCAGCAGGTCCATCGGTGAGCAGTACTTC.

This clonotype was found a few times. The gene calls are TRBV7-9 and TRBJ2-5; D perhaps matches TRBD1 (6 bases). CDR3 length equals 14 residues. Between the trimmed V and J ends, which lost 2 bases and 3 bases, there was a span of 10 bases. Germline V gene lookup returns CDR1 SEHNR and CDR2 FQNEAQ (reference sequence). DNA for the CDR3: TGTGCCAGCAGCTTAATGGACAGAGAAGAGACCCAGTACTTC. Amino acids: CASSLMDREETQYF.